The 25 T cell receptor beta chains presented below share a single source sample, sequenced in a study of low-dose radiotherapy and immunotherapy resistance in tumors. Time point denoted: after trial treatment. The treatment here: LDRT plus nivolumab, ipilimumab, low-dose cyclophosphamide and aspirin (RACIN trial). TRAV- and TRBV-specific primers primed first-strand cDNA, covering alpha and beta chains. TCR amplification involved about 20 PCR cycles with a constant-region primer and V-primer adapter. TCRdb processed the reads anew with MiXCR; each CDR3 protein has one entry. The sample has around 100,000 distinct CDR3 sequences; around a fifth are singletons. The sample in question was PBMCs, obtained after low-dose radiotherapy plus immunotherapy. The receptors were sampled from a female donor with ovarian cancer.

Ten or more counts support this clonotype. The genes are TRBV7-9 and TRBJ1-5; no reliable D call. The CDR3 contains 17 residues. V lost 1 base and J 2 bases, leaving 15 bases between the germline ends. Germline CDR1 is SEHNR and CDR2 is FQNEAQ (reference sequence). The CDR3 is CASSLDGRTGGNQPQHF. The CDR3 DNA reads TGTGCCAGCAGCTTAGACGGAAGGACCGGGGGCAATCAGCCCCAGCATTTT.

This clonotype was counted many times. The chain joins TRBV27 to TRBJ1-1; no clear D. The length of the CDR3 is 15 residues. V lost 6 bases, J lost 1 base, and 15 bases lay in between. Germline assignment: CDR1 MNHEY and CDR2 SMNVEV (reference sequence). The CDR3 sequence is CASRTRGRENTEAFF. The DNA of the CDR3 is TGTGCCAGCAGGACCCGTGGTAGGGAGAACACTGAAGCTTTCTTT.

This clonotype was detected many times. The chain couples TRBV7-9 to TRBJ2-5; 8 bases are a match to TRBD2. The CDR3 contains 17 residues. The ends lost 5 bases at V and 0 bases at J; junction bases unmatched: 11. Germline CDR1 is SEHNR and CDR2 is FQNEAQ (reference sequence). The CDR3 loop is CASSQNAPGGYQETQYF. In nucleotides, the CDR3 is TGTGCCAGCAGCCAAAACGCCCCGGGGGGGTACCAAGAGACCCAGTACTTC.

There are many counts of this clonotype. This CDR3 reads CAISEAGRSGSGELFF. In DNA, the CDR3 is TGTGCCATCAGTGAGGCCGGGCGGAGCGGTTCCGGGGAGCTGTTTTTT. The chain links TRBV10-3 to TRBJ2-2, with TRBD2 as a possible D gene (5 bases). This CDR3 comprises 16 residues. From germline, CDR1 is ENHRY and CDR2 SYGVKD. The ends were cut back, 2 bases at V and 6 bases at J, with 16 bases in the middle.

This clonotype showed up many times. The V and J genes are TRBV29-1 and TRBJ2-7; D not resolved. Germline V gene data show CDR1 as SQVTM and CDR2 as ANQGSEA. The V end lost 2 bases, the J end lost 6 bases, and 14 bases lay between the germline ends. CDR3 length: 13 amino acids. The CDR3 DNA reads as TGCAGCGTTGAATTGGGGTCCACCTTCGAGCAGTACTTC. It yields the protein CSVELGSTFEQYF.

This clonotype came up many times. V usage is TRBV5-6 and J usage is TRBJ2-1; tentatively, D is TRBD1 (6 bases). Trimming took 0 bases from V and 12 from J, leaving 13 bases between them. The CDR3 contains 13 residues. Germline V gene sequence: CDR1 SGHDT, CDR2 YYEEEE. As DNA, the CDR3 is TGTGCCAGCAGCTTGGGGCCAACAGGGCGGCAGTTCTTC. Its protein product is CASSLGPTGRQFF. Together with reference TRBV5-6 and TRBJ2-1, the CDR3 gives the full variable domain: DAGVTQSPTHLIKTRGQQVTLRCSPKSGHDTVSWYQQALGQGPQFIFQYYEEEERQRGNFPDRFSGHQFPNYSSELNVNALLLGDSALYLCASSLGPTGRQFFGPGTRLTVL.

This clonotype has at least ten counts. V gene TRBV4-1 combines with J gene TRBJ1-1, with TRBD1 as a possible D gene (5 bases). Germline V gives CDR1 MGHRA, CDR2 YSYEKL. V was trimmed by 0 bases and J by 5 bases, leaving 19 bases between them. The CDR3 has 17 amino acids. CDR3 DNA: TGCGCCAGCAGCCAAGAGCGGTTTGGGCCGGAGGGGACTGAAGCTTTCTTT. Protein: CASSQERFGPEGTEAFF.

This clonotype was seen many times. This chain links TRBV5-1 with TRBJ1-4; 7 nucleotides match TRBD1. V trimming: 3 bases; J trimming: 8 bases; junction bases outside the gene matches: 7. Germline V gene sequence: CDR1 SGHRS, CDR2 YFSETQ. CDR3 size: 14 residues. CDR3 residues: CASSSGQQSEKLFF. Here the CDR3 DNA reads TGCGCCAGCAGCTCGGGACAGCAGTCGGAAAAACTGTTTTTT.

As regards this clonotype: This likely reflects a read error, since a far larger clone is one base away. The gene calls are TRBV27 and TRBJ2-1; 7 bases are a match to TRBD1. Germline lookup yields CDR1 MNHEY and CDR2 SMNVEV (reference sequence). J gave up 2 bases and V 6 bases, and 10 bases lay outside the gene matches. The CDR3 covers 16 residues. CDR3 coding DNA: TGTGCCAGCAGACAGGGGTGGGATGATGCCTACAATGAGCAGTTCTTC. This translates into CASRQGWDDAYNEQFF.

This clonotype came up many times. The rearrangement joins TRBV12-3 or TRBV12-4 to TRBJ1-2, with D possibly matching TRBD1 (5 bases). The CDR3 length is 16 residues. V was shortened by 5 bases and J by 4 bases, with 20 bases between the two germline ends. CDR3 sequence (DNA): TGTGCCAGCAGTAGACAGAGCAGTTTGGTTGGCTATGGCTACACCTTC. Translating it yields CASSRQSSLVGYGYTF.

Remarks on this clonotype: One base separates it from a far larger clone, so it is likely a read error. The DNA of the CDR3 is TGTGCCAGCAGCGTAGGCCCAGGGGGGAATGAGCAGTACTTC. Protein: CASSVGPGGNEQYF. J is TRBJ2-7 and V is TRBV9, with D maybe TRBD1 (7 bases). Trimming took 0 bases from V and 7 from J, leaving 14 bases between them. The CDR3 contains 14 residues. Looked up from germline, CDR1 is SGDLS and CDR2 is YYNGEE. Together with reference TRBV9 and TRBJ2-7, the CDR3 gives the full variable domain: DSGVTQTPKHLITATGQRVTLRCSPRSGDLSVYWYQQSLDQGLQFLIQYYNGEERAKGNILERFSAQQFPDLHSELNLSSLELGDSALYFCASSVGPGGNEQYFGPGTRLTVT.

The V call is TRBV4-2, the J call TRBJ2-7; 8 nucleotides align to TRBD2. The CDR3 is 15 amino acids. Germline CDR1 LGHNA, CDR2 YNFKEQ. The V gene end was trimmed by 0 bases and the J gene end by 6 bases; junction bases not matched to a gene: 7. The CDR3 spells CASSQETSVGIEQYF. CDR3 nucleotide sequence: TGTGCCAGCAGCCAAGAGACTAGCGTGGGGATCGAGCAGTACTTC.

This clonotype was counted only a few times. This chain joins TRBV6-6 and TRBJ1-4; D call uncertain. The CDR3 has 13 amino acids. The germline V gene encodes CDR1 MNHNY and CDR2 SVGAGI (reference sequence). V was clipped by 2 bases and J by 5 bases, with 6 bases between them. The CDR3 region has the DNA TGTGCCAGCAGTTACAGTCCCAATGAAAAACTGTTTTTT. Its protein is CASSYSPNEKLFF.

This clonotype was counted many times. The genes are TRBV10-3 and TRBJ2-1; D gene unclear. In germline, CDR1 is ENHRY, CDR2 SYGVKD. Trimming removed 11 bases at V and 0 bases at J, with 8 bases between. The CDR3 length is 12 residues. Here the CDR3 reads CASMSSYNEQFF. CDR3 nucleotide sequence: TGTGCCTCCATGTCCTCCTACAATGAGCAGTTCTTC.

The rearrangement joins TRBV18 to TRBJ1-2, with D perhaps matching TRBD1 (6 bases). V lost 2 bases to trimming and J lost 6 bases, with 10 bases between them. The CDR3 is 13 residues long. Germline CDR1 is KGHSH and CDR2 is LQKENI. The CDR3 region is CASSPLPGDGYTF. DNA for the CDR3: TGTGCCAGCTCACCATTGCCAGGGGATGGCTACACCTTC.

With regard to this clonotype: The DNA is left out, because the CDR3 cannot be placed on it with certainty; the CDR3 is given as TCRdb lists it. V is TRBV27 and J is TRBJ2-2; the listed D gene, TRBD1, was not tested against the DNA. Including both end residues, the CDR3 is 15 amino acids long. Per the germline V gene, CDR1 is MNHEY and CDR2 is SMNVEV (reference sequence). CDR3 sequence reads: CASSRGPNTGELFFF.

This clonotype was picked up many times. This chain links TRBV7-9 with TRBJ2-7; no clear D. Germline lookup yields CDR1 SEHNR and CDR2 FQNEAQ (reference sequence). The CDR3 is made up of 13 amino acids. Trimming took off 7 bases at V and 5 bases at J, with 15 bases between the two ends. CDR3 amino acids: CASNANSPHEQYF. CDR3 DNA: TGTGCCAGCAATGCAAACTCCCCCCACGAGCAGTACTTC.

Notes on this clonotype: A much larger clone differs by one base, so this may be a read error. The J gene is TRBJ2-3, the V gene TRBV7-2; D not certain. The DNA end is more similar to TRBJ1-5, so the J call may be wrong. CDR1 SGHTA and CDR2 FQGNSA come from the germline V gene. CDR3 length equals 16 residues. This CDR3 is CASSPRRVGRANTQHF. In DNA form, the CDR3 reads TGTGCCAGCAGCCCCAGACGGGTGGGGAGGGCCAATACGCAGCATTTT.

This clonotype was picked up many times. The chain recombines TRBV12-3 or TRBV12-4 with TRBJ1-2; TRBD1 matches at 9 bases. This CDR3 is built from 12 residues. Trimming took 9 bases from V and 7 from J; bases not matched to a gene: 6. The CDR3 region has the DNA TGTGCCAGTAACAGGGGGCGCAGTGGCTACACCTTC. The encoded protein is CASNRGRSGYTF.

This clonotype occurred many times. The V call is TRBV14, the J call TRBJ2-3; 9 bases are a match to TRBD2. Germline V gene sequence: CDR1 SGHDN, CDR2 FVKESK. J gave up 0 bases and V 6 bases, and 4 bases lay outside the gene matches. The CDR3 covers 15 residues. The CDR3 coding sequence is TGTGCCAGCAGTCTAGCGGGATTTAGCACAGATACGCAGTATTTT. Translating gives CASSLAGFSTDTQYF.

This clonotype was recorded at least ten times. V is TRBV28 and J is TRBJ2-1, with D perhaps TRBD1 or TRBD2 (5 bases each). V lost 8 bases, J lost 5 bases, and 10 bases lay in between. The CDR3 extends over 12 amino acids. From germline, CDR1 is MDHEN and CDR2 SYDVKM. The CDR3, as DNA: TGTGCCAGCGGCCGAGGGGACAATGAGCAGTTCTTC. This translates into CASGRGDNEQFF.

In its sample, this clonotype was seen many times. J is TRBJ2-2 and V is TRBV15; unclear D gene. Looked up from germline, CDR1 is LNHNV and CDR2 is YYDKDF (reference sequence). V was shortened by 1 base and J by 3 bases, with 15 bases between the two germline ends. The CDR3 runs to 17 residues. In DNA, the CDR3 is TGTGCCACCAGCAGAGCCCCCACAATTACCGACACCGGGGAGCTGTTTTTT. Its translation: CATSRAPTITDTGELFF.

A word on this clonotype: A far bigger clonotype differs at one base, so this is likely a read error. The rearrangement uses TRBV5-6 and TRBJ2-1, with a tentative D call TRBD2 (5 bases). The CDR3 runs 14 residues. The germline V and J ends were trimmed by 0 bases and 13 bases, with 17 bases remaining between them. Looked up from germline, CDR1 is SGHDT and CDR2 is YYEEEE. The CDR3 loop reads CASSLVGLIETQFF. The CDR3, as DNA: TGTGCCAGCAGCTTGGTCGGACTTATTGAGACCCAGTTCTTC.

This clonotype was observed many times. CDR3 amino acids: CASSLEALGSGTNKNIQYF. CDR3 in DNA: TGTGCCAGCAGCTTAGAGGCGTTGGGCTCGGGAACTAACAAAAACATTCAGTACTTC. This chain links TRBV7-2 with TRBJ2-4; tentative D call: TRBD2 (5 bases). The CDR3 is made up of 19 amino acids. Germline CDR1 is SGHTA and CDR2 is FQGNSA. With 1 base removed from V and 3 bases from J, the gap between germline ends came to 22 bases.

Many counts were recorded for this clonotype. The rearrangement links TRBV4-2 to TRBJ2-3, with D unclear. CDR1 and CDR2 from the germline V gene are LGHNA and YNFKEQ. Trimming cost V 2 bases and J 0 bases, with 9 bases left between them. The CDR3 is 15 residues long. For the CDR3, the DNA is TGTGCCAGCAGCCAAAGCCTTAAGAGCACAGATACGCAGTATTTT. This encodes CASSQSLKSTDTQYF.